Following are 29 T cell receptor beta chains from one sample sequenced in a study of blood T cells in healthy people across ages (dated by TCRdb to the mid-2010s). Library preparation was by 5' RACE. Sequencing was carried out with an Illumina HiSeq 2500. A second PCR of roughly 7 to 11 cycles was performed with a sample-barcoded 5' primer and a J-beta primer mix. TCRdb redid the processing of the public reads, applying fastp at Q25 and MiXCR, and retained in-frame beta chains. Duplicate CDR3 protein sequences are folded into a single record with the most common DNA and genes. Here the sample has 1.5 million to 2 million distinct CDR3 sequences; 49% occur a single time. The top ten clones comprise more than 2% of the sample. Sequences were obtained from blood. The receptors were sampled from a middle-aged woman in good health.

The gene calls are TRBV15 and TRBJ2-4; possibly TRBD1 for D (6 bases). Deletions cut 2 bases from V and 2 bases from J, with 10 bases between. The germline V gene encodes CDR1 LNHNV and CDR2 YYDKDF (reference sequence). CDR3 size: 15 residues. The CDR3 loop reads CATSRSGDPKNIQYF. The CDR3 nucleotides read TGTGCCACCAGCAGATCAGGGGATCCCAAAAACATTCAGTACTTC.

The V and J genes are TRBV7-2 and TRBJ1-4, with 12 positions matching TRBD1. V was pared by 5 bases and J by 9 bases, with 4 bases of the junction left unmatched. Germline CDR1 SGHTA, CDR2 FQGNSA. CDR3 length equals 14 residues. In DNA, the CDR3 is TGTGCCAGCAGCCCTGGGACAGGGGGCCAAAAACTGTTTTTT. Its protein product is CASSPGTGGQKLFF.

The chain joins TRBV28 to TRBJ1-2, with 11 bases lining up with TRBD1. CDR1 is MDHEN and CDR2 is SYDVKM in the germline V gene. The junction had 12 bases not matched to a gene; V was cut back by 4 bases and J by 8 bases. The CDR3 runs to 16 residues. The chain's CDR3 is CASSSADRGRFMGYTF. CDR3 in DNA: TGTGCCAGCAGTTCCGCGGACAGGGGGCGATTTATGGGCTACACCTTC.

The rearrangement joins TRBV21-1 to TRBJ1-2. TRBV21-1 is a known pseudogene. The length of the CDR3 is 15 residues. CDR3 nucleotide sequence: TGTGCCAGCAGCAAAGTCGGGTGGGCTTCCCCCCGCAACACCTTC. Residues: CASSKVGWASPRNTF.

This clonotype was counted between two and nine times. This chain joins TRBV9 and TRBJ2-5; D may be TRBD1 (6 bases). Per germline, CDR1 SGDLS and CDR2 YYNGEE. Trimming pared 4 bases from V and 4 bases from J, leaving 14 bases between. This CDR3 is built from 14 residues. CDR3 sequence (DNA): TGTGCCAGCAGCCGGAAACAGGGTGCAGAGACCCAGTACTTC. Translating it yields CASSRKQGAETQYF.

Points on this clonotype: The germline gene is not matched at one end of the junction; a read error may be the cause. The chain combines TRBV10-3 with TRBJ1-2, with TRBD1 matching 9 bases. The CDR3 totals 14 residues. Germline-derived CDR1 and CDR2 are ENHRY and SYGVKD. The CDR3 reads CAISPGQGNFGYTF. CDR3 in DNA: TGTGCCATCAGTCCGGGACAGGGAAACTTTGGCTACACCTTC.

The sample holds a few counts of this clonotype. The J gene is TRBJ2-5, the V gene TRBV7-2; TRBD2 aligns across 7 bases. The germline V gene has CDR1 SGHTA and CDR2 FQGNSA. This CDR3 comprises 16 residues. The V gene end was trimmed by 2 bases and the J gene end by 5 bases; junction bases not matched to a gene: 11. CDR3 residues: CASSLSASGLRETQYF. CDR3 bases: TGTGCCAGCAGCTTATCGGCTAGCGGCCTCAGGGAGACCCAGTACTTC. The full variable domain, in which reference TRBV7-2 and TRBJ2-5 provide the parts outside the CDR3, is GAGVSQSPSNKVTEKGKDVELRCDPISGHTALYWYRQSLGQGLEFLIYFQGNSAPDKSGLPSDRFSAERTGGSVSTLTIQRTQQEDSAVYLCASSLSASGLRETQYFGPGTRLLVL.

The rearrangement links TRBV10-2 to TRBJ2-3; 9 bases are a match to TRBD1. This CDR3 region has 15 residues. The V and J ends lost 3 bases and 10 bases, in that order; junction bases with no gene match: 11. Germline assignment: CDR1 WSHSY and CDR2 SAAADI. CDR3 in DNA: TGCGCCAGCAGTGATGTGAGACAGGGGGTTGATGCGCAGTATTTT. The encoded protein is CASSDVRQGVDAQYF.

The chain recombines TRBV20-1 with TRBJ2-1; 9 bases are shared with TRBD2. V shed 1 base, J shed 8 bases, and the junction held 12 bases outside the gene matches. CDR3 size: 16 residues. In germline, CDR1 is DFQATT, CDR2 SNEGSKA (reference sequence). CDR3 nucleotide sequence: TGCAGTGCTAGAGTTGTTGCGGGGGGGCCTAGGGATGAGCAGTTCTTC. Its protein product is CSARVVAGGPRDEQFF.

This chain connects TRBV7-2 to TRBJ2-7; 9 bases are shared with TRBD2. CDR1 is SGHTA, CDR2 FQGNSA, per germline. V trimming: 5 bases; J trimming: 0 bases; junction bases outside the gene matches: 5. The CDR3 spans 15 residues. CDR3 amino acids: CASSQTLAGSYEQYF. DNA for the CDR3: TGTGCCAGCAGCCAGACACTAGCGGGCTCCTACGAGCAGTACTTC.

The DNA of the CDR3 is TGTGCCAGCAGCAAGGGACTAGCGGACCGTCAGTACTTC. Translation gives CASSKGLADRQYF. This chain links TRBV7-9 with TRBJ2-5; 11 bases agree with TRBD2. The CDR3 sequence is 13 residues long. V trimming: 5 bases; J trimming: 11 bases; junction bases outside the gene matches: 7. Germline lookup yields CDR1 SEHNR and CDR2 FQNEAQ (reference sequence).

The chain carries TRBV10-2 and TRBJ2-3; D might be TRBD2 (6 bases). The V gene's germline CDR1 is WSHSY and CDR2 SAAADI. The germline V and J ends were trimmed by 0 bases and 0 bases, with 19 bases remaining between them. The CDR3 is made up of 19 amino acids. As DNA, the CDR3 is TGCGCCAGCAGTGAGTCGGTGAGGCTGGCGGGGTCGAGCACAGATACGCAGTATTTT. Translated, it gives CASSESVRLAGSSTDTQYF.

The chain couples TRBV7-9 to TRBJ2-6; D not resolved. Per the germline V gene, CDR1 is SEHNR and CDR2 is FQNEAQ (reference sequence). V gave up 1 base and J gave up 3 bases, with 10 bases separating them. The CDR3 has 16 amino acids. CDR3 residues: CASSLDLSLGANVLTF. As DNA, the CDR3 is TGTGCCAGCAGCTTAGACCTCAGCCTTGGGGCCAACGTCCTGACTTTC.

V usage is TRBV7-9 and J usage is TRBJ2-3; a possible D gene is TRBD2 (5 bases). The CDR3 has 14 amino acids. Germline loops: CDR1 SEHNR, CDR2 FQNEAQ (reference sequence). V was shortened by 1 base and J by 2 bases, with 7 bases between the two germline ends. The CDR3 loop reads CASSLGENTDTQYF. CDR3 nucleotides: TGTGCCAGCAGCTTAGGGGAGAACACAGATACGCAGTATTTT.

DNA for the CDR3: TGCAGTGCTAGCTCCAAACCAGAGACCCAGTACTTC. It codes for CSASSKPETQYF. The V call is TRBV20-1, the J call TRBJ2-5; D unresolved. Germline V lookup: CDR1 DFQATT, CDR2 SNEGSKA (reference sequence). The CDR3 is 12 residues long. Between the trimmed V and J ends, which lost 3 bases and 4 bases, there was a span of 9 bases.

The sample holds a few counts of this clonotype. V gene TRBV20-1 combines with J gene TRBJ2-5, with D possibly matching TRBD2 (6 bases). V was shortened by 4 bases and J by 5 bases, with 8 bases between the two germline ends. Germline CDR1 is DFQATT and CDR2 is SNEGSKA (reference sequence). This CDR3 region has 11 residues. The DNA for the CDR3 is TGCAGTGCTACTCGGGGGGAGACCCAGTACTTC. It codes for CSATRGETQYF.

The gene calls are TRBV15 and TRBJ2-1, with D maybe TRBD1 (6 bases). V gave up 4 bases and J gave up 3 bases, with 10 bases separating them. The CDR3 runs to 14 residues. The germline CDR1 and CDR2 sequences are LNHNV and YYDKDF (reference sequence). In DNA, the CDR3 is TGTGCCACCAGCAATCAGGGGATCTACAATGAGCAGTTCTTC. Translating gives CATSNQGIYNEQFF.

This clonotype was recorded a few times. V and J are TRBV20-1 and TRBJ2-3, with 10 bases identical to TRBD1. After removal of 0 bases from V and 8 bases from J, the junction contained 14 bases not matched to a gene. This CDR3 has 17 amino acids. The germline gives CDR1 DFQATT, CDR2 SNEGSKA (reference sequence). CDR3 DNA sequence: TGCAGTGCTAGAGAAGCGACAGGGGGCGCAGGAAAGGCTACGCAGTATTTT. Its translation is CSAREATGGAGKATQYF.

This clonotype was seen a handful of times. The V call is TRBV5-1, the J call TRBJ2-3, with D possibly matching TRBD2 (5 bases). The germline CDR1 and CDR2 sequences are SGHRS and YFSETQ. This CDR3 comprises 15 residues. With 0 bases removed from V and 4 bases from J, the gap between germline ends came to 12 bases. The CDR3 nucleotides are TGCGCCAGCAGCTTGGATACGTTGAGGGCAGATACGCAGTATTTT. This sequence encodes CASSLDTLRADTQYF.

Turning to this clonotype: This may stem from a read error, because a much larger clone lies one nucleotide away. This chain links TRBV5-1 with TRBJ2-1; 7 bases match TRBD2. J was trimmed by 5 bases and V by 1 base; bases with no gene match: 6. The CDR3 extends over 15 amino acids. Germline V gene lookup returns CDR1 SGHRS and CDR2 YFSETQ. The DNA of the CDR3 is TGCGCCAGCAGCTTGACTAGCGAGGGACACAATGAGCAGTTCTTC. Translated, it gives CASSLTSEGHNEQFF.

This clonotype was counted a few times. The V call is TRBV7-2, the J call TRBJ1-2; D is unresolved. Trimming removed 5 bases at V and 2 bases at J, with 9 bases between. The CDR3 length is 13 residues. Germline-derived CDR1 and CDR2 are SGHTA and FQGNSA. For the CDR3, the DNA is TGTGCCAGCAGCCAGCTGATCAACTATGGCTACACCTTC. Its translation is CASSQLINYGYTF.

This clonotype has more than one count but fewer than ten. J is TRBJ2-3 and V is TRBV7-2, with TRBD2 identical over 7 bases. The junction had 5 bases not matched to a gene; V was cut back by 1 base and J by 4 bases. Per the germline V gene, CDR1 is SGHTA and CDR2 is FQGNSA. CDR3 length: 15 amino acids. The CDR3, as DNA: TGTGCCAGCAGCTTAGATCGCGGGGGAGCAGATACGCAGTATTTT. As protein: CASSLDRGGADTQYF.

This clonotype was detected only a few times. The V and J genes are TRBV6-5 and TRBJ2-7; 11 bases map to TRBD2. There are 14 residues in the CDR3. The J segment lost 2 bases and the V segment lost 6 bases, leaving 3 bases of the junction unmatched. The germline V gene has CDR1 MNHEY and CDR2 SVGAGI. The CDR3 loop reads CASRNSGGAYEQYF. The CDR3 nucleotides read TGTGCCAGCAGGAATAGCGGGGGGGCCTACGAGCAGTACTTC.

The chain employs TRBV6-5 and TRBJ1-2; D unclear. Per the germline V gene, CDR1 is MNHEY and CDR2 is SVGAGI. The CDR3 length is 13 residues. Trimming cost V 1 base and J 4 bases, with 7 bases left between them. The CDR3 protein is CASSYYGSYGYTF. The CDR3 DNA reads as TGTGCCAGCAGTTACTACGGTTCCTATGGCTACACCTTC.

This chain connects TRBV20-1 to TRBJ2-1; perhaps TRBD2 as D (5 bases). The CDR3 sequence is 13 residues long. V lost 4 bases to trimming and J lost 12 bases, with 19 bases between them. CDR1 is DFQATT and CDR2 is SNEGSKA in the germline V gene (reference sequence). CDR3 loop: CSAIKRAEFVQFF. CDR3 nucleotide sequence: TGCAGTGCTATCAAGAGAGCGGAGTTTGTGCAGTTCTTC.

CDR3 sequence (DNA): TGTGCCAGCAGCTTAGATGGTGGAGGGCCCTGGAATGAGCAGTTCTTC. It encodes CASSLDGGGPWNEQFF. This chain uses TRBV7-2 with TRBJ2-1, with D perhaps matching TRBD2 (6 bases). The CDR3 totals 16 residues. Deletions cut 1 base from V and 7 bases from J, with 17 bases between. Germline loops: CDR1 SGHTA, CDR2 FQGNSA.

CDR3 DNA sequence: TGTGCCAGCATAAGGTTAGGCGAGCAGTACTTC. Translation gives CASIRLGEQYF. The rearrangement uses TRBV2 and TRBJ2-7; D remains ambiguous. The V gene lost 7 bases and the J gene lost 6 bases, with 10 bases spanning the gap. Germline assignment: CDR1 SNHLY and CDR2 FYNNEI. The CDR3 covers 11 residues.

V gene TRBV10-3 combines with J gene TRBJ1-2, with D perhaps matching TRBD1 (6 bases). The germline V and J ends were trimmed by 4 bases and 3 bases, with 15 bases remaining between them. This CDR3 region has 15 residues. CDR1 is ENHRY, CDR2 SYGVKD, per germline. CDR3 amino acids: CAISGSRGKDYGYTF. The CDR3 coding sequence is TGTGCCATCAGTGGTTCCAGGGGAAAGGACTATGGCTACACCTTC.

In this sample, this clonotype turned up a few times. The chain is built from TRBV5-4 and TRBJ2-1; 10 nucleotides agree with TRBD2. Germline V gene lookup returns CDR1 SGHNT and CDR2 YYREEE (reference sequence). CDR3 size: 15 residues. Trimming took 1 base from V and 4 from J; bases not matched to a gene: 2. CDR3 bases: TGTGCCAGCAGCTTGCAGCGGGGGGGGTACAATGAGCAGTTCTTC. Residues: CASSLQRGGYNEQFF.